These T cell receptor beta chains were read from a single sample in a study of T cell responses to AZD1222 COVID-19 vaccine. The repertoire was sequenced with immunoSEQ multiplex PCR; TCRdb's copy has only in-frame clones and lacks some. The sample yields roughly 97,000 clones, roughly 84% seen once. Sample: peripheral blood, taken on day 0 of AZD1222 vaccination. The receptors were gathered from an adult in good health. Each CDR3 is given with its conserved first and last residue. A D gene is named only where the DNA matches it firmly. Size tells how often a clone was seen (once, few, many) or the class of an expanded clone, and some rows leave it out.

TRBJ1-2,TRBV6-5,TRBD1,.,TGTGCCAGCCGGAGGACAGGGGAGGTCTATGGCTACACCTTC,CASRRTGEVYGYTF
TRBJ1-2,TRBV14,.,.,TGTGCCAGCAGCCAAGCAAAACAGAAATATGGCTACACCTTC,CASSQAKQKYGYTF
TRBJ1-2,TRBV29-1,.,once,TGCAGCGTCTCCTCGGGGAGCGGCTACACCTTC,CSVSSGSGYTF
TRBJ2-1,TRBV11-2,.,once,TGTGCCAGCAGCAAGGTGGCGGGCAATGAGCAGTTCTTC,CASSKVAGNEQFF
TRBJ2-7,TRBV10-2,.,.,TGCGCCAGCAGTGATGGGGGTGGCTCCTACGAGCAGTACTTC,CASSDGGGSYEQYF
TRBJ2-3,TRBV6-4,TRBD2,.,TGTGCCAGCAGTGACTCGCGGGGGGGCGATACGCAGTATTTT,CASSDSRGGDTQYF
TRBJ2-2,TRBV6-2/TRBV6-3,.,.,TGTGCCAGCAGTTACGACGGGGTGACCGGGGAGCTGTTTTTT,CASSYDGVTGELFF
TRBJ1-4,TRBV5-1,.,.,TGCGCCAGCAGCTTGGAGAGGACTAATGAAAAACTGTTTTTT,CASSLERTNEKLFF
TRBJ1-1,TRBV7-6,.,.,TGTGCCAGCAGCGTATACAGGGCCAGGAACACTGAAGCTTTCTTT,CASSVYRARNTEAFF
TRBJ2-1,TRBV21-1,.,once,.,CASSKFVAGGIWNEQFF
TRBJ2-1,TRBV29-1,.,.,TGCAGCGTTGAAAAGGGGCATGGCAGAGGCGATGAGCAGTTCTTC,CSVEKGHGRGDEQFF
TRBJ1-2,TRBV5-4,.,.,TGTGCCAGCAGTTATGGGGTAGGAGATGGCTACACCTTC,CASSYGVGDGYTF
TRBJ1-2,TRBV7-8,.,.,TGTGCCAGCAGCTTACTGGAATTTAACTATGGCTACACCTTC,CASSLLEFNYGYTF
TRBJ2-2,TRBV4-1,.,.,TGCGCCAGCAGCCAAGATCGGGCGGACACCGGGGAGCTGTTTTTT,CASSQDRADTGELFF
TRBJ2-1,TRBV12-5,TRBD2,.,TGTGCTAGTGGTTTGGTACAGGGCGGGGGGGCTAGTGAGCAGTTCTTC,CASGLVQGGGASEQFF
TRBJ1-2,TRBV12-3/TRBV12-4,.,.,TGTGCCAGCAACGGGGGGGGCTATGGCTACACCTTC,CASNGGGYGYTF
TRBJ1-1,TRBV7-8,TRBD1,.,TGTGCCAGCAGCTTAGGCGACAGGGGGGTTGCCACTGAAGCTTTCTTT,CASSLGDRGVATEAFF
TRBJ2-2,TRBV7-3,TRBD2,.,TGTGCCAGCAGCTTTCTAGCGGGGGAGCTCGGGGAGCTGTTTTTT,CASSFLAGELGELFF
TRBJ2-3,TRBV2,.,.,TGTGCCATCCCCGATACGCAGTATTTT,CAIPDTQYF
TRBJ2-1,TRBV7-6,.,.,TGTGCCAGCAGCTTAGTCGGCGGGGACTACAATGAGCAGTTCTTC,CASSLVGGDYNEQFF
TRBJ1-1,TRBV5-1,TRBD1,.,TGCGCCAGCAGCTCACAGGGGGCGCTTGGACTCGCTGAAGCTTTCTTT,CASSSQGALGLAEAFF
TRBJ1-1,TRBV6-1,TRBD1,.,TGTGCCAGCAGTGAAAGGGTCCCGAACAGGGGGCTAGCTTTCTTT,CASSERVPNRGLAFF
TRBJ1-6,TRBV5-4,TRBD1,.,TGTGCCAGCAGCTTGAGCCAGGGGGATTCACCCCTCCACTTT,CASSLSQGDSPLHF
TRBJ2-1,TRBV7-2,.,few,TGTGCCAGCAGCCTAGCCACAGCCTACAATGAGCAGTTCTTC,CASSLATAYNEQFF
TRBJ2-2,TRBV6-6,.,.,TGTGCCAGCAGTAAACAGGGGGGGGGCACCGGGGAGCTGTTTTTT,CASSKQGGGTGELFF
TRBJ2-2,TRBV4-3,.,.,TGCGCCAGCAGCCAAGAGGCCGCCAGGTGGAACACCGGGGAGCTGTTTTTT,CASSQEAARWNTGELFF
TRBJ1-1,TRBV6-2/TRBV6-3,TRBD1,.,TGTGCCAGCAGTTACAACAGGGGGAACACTGAAGCTTTCTTT,CASSYNRGNTEAFF
TRBJ1-2,TRBV7-9,.,.,TGTGCCAGCAGACCACAGTATGGTTCGGACTATGGCTACACCTTC,CASRPQYGSDYGYTF
TRBJ1-2,TRBV25-1,.,.,TGTGCCAGCAGTGAAACACAGGACCGCTATGGCTACACCTTC,CASSETQDRYGYTF
TRBJ1-5,TRBV2,.,.,TGTGCCAGCACAAGACAGGTCGATAGCAATCAGCCCCAGCATTTT,CASTRQVDSNQPQHF
TRBJ2-3,TRBV5-1,TRBD1,.,TGCGCCAGCAGCCCCCAACCTGGACAGGGCTACACAGATACGCAGTATTTT,CASSPQPGQGYTDTQYF
TRBJ2-1,TRBV4-2,TRBD2,.,TGTGCCAGCAGCCAAGATGTGAGCGGGGATTCCGCCAATGAGCAGTTCTTC,CASSQDVSGDSANEQFF
TRBJ2-2,TRBV19,TRBD1,.,TGTGCCAGTAGGACAGGGGGCACCGGGGAGCTGTTTTTT,CASRTGGTGELFF
TRBJ1-5,TRBV6-5,.,.,TGTGCCAGCTCGCGATCGGGGAAGCAGCCCCAGCATTTT,CASSRSGKQPQHF
TRBJ1-1,TRBV6-5,TRBD1,.,TGTGCCAGCAGATCTAACAGGGGGCGGGCTGAAGCTTTCTTT,CASRSNRGRAEAFF
TRBJ1-2,TRBV11-2,.,.,TGTGCCAGCAGCTTAGATTTTCGGGTCTCTAATTATGGCTACACCTTC,CASSLDFRVSNYGYTF
TRBJ2-2,TRBV7-8,.,.,TGTGCCAGCAGCTTATCATCGGGGTTTGAAACCGGGGAGCTGTTTTTT,CASSLSSGFETGELFF
TRBJ2-3,TRBV3-1/TRBV3-2,.,.,TGTGCCAGCAGCCATACAGGGTGGGAGGGTACGCAGTATTTT,CASSHTGWEGTQYF
TRBJ1-4,TRBV19,.,once,TGTGCCAGTAGTGAGGGACGGTTTAATGAAAAACTGTTTTTT,CASSEGRFNEKLFF
TRBJ2-3,TRBV27,TRBD1,few,TGTGCCAGCAGTTTTTTTGAGACAGGGAAAGATACGCAGTATTTT,CASSFFETGKDTQYF
TRBJ1-2,TRBV9,.,.,TGTGCCAGCAGCTCCCGATCCTATGGCTACACCTTC,CASSSRSYGYTF
TRBJ2-5,TRBV14,TRBD1,.,TGTGCCAGCAGCCAAGGACAGGGGTGGAAGACCCAGTACTTC,CASSQGQGWKTQYF
TRBJ2-2,TRBV7-9,TRBD2,.,TGTGCCAGCAGTAGGCTAGCGGGGGGGAACCCCTCGTTCACCGGGGAGCTGTTTTTT,CASSRLAGGNPSFTGELFF
TRBJ2-3,TRBV24-1,TRBD2,.,TGTGCCACCAGATCGGCGGGGGGCACAGATACGCAGTATTTT,CATRSAGGTDTQYF
TRBJ2-1,TRBV11-2,.,.,TGTGCCAGCAGCTTAGGGGGCGCCTACAATGAGCAGTTCTTC,CASSLGGAYNEQFF
TRBJ1-2,TRBV27,TRBD1,.,TGTGCCAGCAGTGGGGAGGGGGACAGGGGAGGCTACACCTTC,CASSGEGDRGGYTF
TRBJ2-5,TRBV27,.,.,TGTGCCAGCAGAGCCCGGGGGGCCCTCCAAGAGACCCAGTACTTC,CASRARGALQETQYF
TRBJ1-1,TRBV11-2,TRBD1,.,TGTGCCAGCAGATCCGACAGGGTCGCTGAAGCTTTCTTT,CASRSDRVAEAFF
TRBJ1-5,TRBV7-2,TRBD1,.,TGTGCCAGCAACCGTGTTGGGACAGCGAATCAGCCCCAGCATTTT,CASNRVGTANQPQHF
TRBJ2-3,TRBV18,.,.,TGTGCCAGCTCACGCACAGATACGCAGTATTTT,CASSRTDTQYF
TRBJ2-7,TRBV14,TRBD2,.,TGTGCCAGCAGCCTGACTAGCGGGGGGGATATGGGTGAGCAGTACTTC,CASSLTSGGDMGEQYF
TRBJ1-1,TRBV12-3/TRBV12-4,.,.,TGTGCCAGCAGTATAGACAGGACTGAAGCTTTCTTT,CASSIDRTEAFF
TRBJ2-2,TRBV9,TRBD1,.,TGTGCCAGCAGCACAGGGGTTCGGTCCGGGGAGCTGTTTTTT,CASSTGVRSGELFF
TRBJ2-6,TRBV21-1,.,.,TGTGCCAGCAAAATTGGGGGGGACGCCCCACGAACTGGGGCCAACGTCCTGACTTTC,CASKIGGDAPRTGANVLTF
TRBJ1-5,TRBV6-5,.,.,TGTGCCAGCATTATCGGGGGGCAAAGAATTCAGCCCCAGCATTTT,CASIIGGQRIQPQHF